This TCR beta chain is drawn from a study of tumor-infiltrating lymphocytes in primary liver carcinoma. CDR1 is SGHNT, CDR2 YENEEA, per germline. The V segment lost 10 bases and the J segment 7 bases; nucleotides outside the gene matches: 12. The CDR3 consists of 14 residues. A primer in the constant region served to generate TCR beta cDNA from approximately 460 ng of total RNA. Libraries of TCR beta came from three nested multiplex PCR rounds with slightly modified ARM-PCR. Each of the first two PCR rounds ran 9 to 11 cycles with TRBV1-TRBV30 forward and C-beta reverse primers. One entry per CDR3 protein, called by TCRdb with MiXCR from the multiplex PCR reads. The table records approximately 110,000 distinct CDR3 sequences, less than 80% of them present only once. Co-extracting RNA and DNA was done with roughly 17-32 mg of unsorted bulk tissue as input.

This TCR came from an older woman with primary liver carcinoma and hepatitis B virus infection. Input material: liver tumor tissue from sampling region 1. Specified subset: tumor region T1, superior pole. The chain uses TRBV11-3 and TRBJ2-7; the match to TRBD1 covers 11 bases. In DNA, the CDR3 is TGTGCCATCACCCCCCCTGGGACAGGGGGGGAGCAGTACTTC. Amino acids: CAITPPGTGGEQYF.